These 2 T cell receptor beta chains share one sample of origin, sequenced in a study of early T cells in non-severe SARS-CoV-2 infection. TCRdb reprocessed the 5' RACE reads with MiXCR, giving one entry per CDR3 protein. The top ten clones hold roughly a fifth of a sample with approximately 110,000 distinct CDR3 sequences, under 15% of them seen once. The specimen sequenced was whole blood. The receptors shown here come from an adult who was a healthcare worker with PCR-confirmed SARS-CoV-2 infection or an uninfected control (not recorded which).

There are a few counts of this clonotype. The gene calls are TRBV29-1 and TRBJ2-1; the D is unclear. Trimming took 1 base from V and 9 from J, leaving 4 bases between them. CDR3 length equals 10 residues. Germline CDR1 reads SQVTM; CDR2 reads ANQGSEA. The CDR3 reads CSVEGREQFF. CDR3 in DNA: TGCAGCGTTGAAGGTCGTGAGCAGTTCTTC.

The CDR3 DNA sequence: TGTGCCAGCTCTTGGGGTGAGGGGGCCAATGAGCAGTTCTTC. It codes for CASSWGEGANEQFF. The genes are TRBV18 and TRBJ2-1; 7 bases agree with TRBD1. Germline lookup yields CDR1 KGHSH and CDR2 LQKENI. The CDR3 contains 14 residues. The trim removed 6 bases at V and 6 bases at J, leaving 8 bases unmatched. Full variable domain (remainder filled in from reference TRBV18 and TRBJ2-1): NAGVMQNPRHLVRRRGQEARLRCSPMKGHSHVYWYRQLPEEGLKFMVYLQKENIIDESGMPKERFSAEFPKEGPSILRIQQVVRGDSAAYFCASSWGEGANEQFFGPGTRLTVL.